These 18 T cell receptor beta chains were sequenced from one sample in a study of blood T cell repertoires in COVID-19. Only in-frame clones appear in the TCRdb table, and some are missing; sequencing was by immunoSEQ multiplex PCR. The data show around 620,000 clones, over 80% seen once. Sequencing was performed on peripheral blood. The receptors originated from a woman younger than 35 with acute or convalescent COVID-19.

This clone was seen only a few times. The CDR3 reads CACSLDRGIYEQYF. DNA of the CDR3: TGTGCCTGTTCTCTGGACAGGGGAATTTACGAGCAGTACTTC. The V call is TRBV30, the J call TRBJ2-7; TRBD1 agrees at 9 bases. The CDR3 loop spans 14 amino acids. Trimming cost V 6 bases and J 4 bases; bases outside gene matches: 10. CDR1 GTSNPN and CDR2 SVGIG come from the germline V gene (reference sequence). Full variable domain (outside the CDR3, taken from reference TRBV30 and TRBJ2-7): SQTIHQWPATLVQPVGSPLSLECTVEGTSNPNLYWYRQAAGRGLQLLFYSVGIGQISSEVPQNLSASRPQDRQFILSSKKLLLSDSGFYLCACSLDRGIYEQYFGPGTRLTVT.

The table lists this clone with a count of one. The chain recombines TRBV7-9 with TRBJ2-1; 10 bases fit TRBD1. V shed 7 bases, J shed 3 bases, and the junction held 9 bases outside the gene matches. Looked up from germline, CDR1 is SEHNR and CDR2 is FQNEAQ (reference sequence). The CDR3 is 16 residues long. The CDR3 sequence is CASIGGGTGVYNEQFF. The CDR3 nucleotides read TGTGCCAGCATCGGTGGAGGGACAGGGGTCTACAATGAGCAGTTCTTC.

V usage is TRBV10-3 and J usage is TRBJ1-2; D is possibly TRBD1 (5 bases). The CDR3 runs 12 residues. V lost 5 bases and J 4 bases, leaving 8 bases between the germline ends. Germline-derived CDR1 and CDR2 are ENHRY and SYGVKD. The CDR3 coding sequence is TGTGCCATCAGTCAGGGAGGCTATGGCTACACCTTC. This codes for CAISQGGYGYTF.

This sequence joins TRBV2 and TRBJ1-2; a possible D gene is TRBD1 (6 bases). V gave up 6 bases and J gave up 1 base, with 18 bases separating them. The CDR3 has 16 residues. Germline assignment: CDR1 SNHLY and CDR2 FYNNEI. CDR3 DNA: TGTGCCAGCAGCACCCCGACAGGCTCCCTTAACTATGGCTACACCTTC. As protein: CASSTPTGSLNYGYTF.

This sequence joins TRBV30 and TRBJ1-5; D not certain. The V and J ends lost 5 bases and 4 bases respectively, with 9 bases between them. Germline loops: CDR1 GTSNPN, CDR2 SVGIG (reference sequence). The CDR3 contains 12 residues. The DNA of the CDR3 is TGTGCCTGGGGGGAGCGGAATCAGCCCCAGCATTTT. Its protein product is CAWGERNQPQHF. Complete variable domain (other parts from reference TRBV30 and TRBJ1-5): SQTIHQWPATLVQPVGSPLSLECTVEGTSNPNLYWYRQAAGRGLQLLFYSVGIGQISSEVPQNLSASRPQDRQFILSSKKLLLSDSGFYLCAWGERNQPQHFGDGTRLSIL.

This chain links TRBV15 with TRBJ1-2, with D possibly being TRBD1 (6 bases). The CDR3 runs 13 residues. Trimming cost V 4 bases and J 3 bases, with 9 bases left between them. Germline lookup yields CDR1 LNHNV and CDR2 YYDKDF (reference sequence). The DNA of the CDR3 is TGTGCCACCAGCACCGGACAGCACTATGGCTACACCTTC. Translation gives CATSTGQHYGYTF.

This clone was counted only a few times. The chain is built from TRBV19 and TRBJ1-5; D is possibly TRBD1 (5 bases). The V end was cut by 3 bases, the J end by 2 bases, with 14 bases between. This CDR3 region has 16 residues. CDR1 is LNHDA, CDR2 SQIVND, per germline (reference sequence). CDR3 sequence: CASSIPLGQRNQPQHF. The CDR3 DNA reads as TGTGCCAGTAGTATTCCATTGGGGCAGCGCAATCAGCCCCAGCATTTT.

This sequence joins TRBV27 and TRBJ2-7; no clear D gene. CDR1 is MNHEY and CDR2 is SMNVEV in the germline V gene (reference sequence). CDR3 length: 14 residues. V lost 1 base and J lost 0, with 7 bases in between. CDR3 nucleotides: TGTGCCAGCAGTTTATACCCGAGCTCCTACGAGCAGTACTTC. As protein: CASSLYPSSYEQYF.

The sample holds one count of this clone. The genes are TRBV5-1 and TRBJ2-1, with 12 bases identical to TRBD2. Germline-derived CDR1 and CDR2 are SGHRS and YFSETQ. The ends lost 1 base at V and 2 bases at J; junction bases unmatched: 1. This CDR3 spans 16 amino acids. CDR3: CASSLTSGGPYNEQFF. In DNA, the CDR3 is TGCGCCAGCAGCTTGACTAGCGGGGGGCCCTACAATGAGCAGTTCTTC.

V usage is TRBV2 and J usage is TRBJ1-4, with D maybe TRBD1 (5 bases). Trimming removed 6 bases from V and 4 bases from J, with 6 bases in between. The germline V gene encodes CDR1 SNHLY and CDR2 FYNNEI. CDR3 size: 12 residues. The CDR3 DNA sequence: TGTGCCAGCAGGACAGATAATGAAAAACTGTTTTTT. Translated, it gives CASRTDNEKLFF.

This clone was seen a few times. The chain combines TRBV11-2 with TRBJ1-4; no reliable D call. Trimming stripped 6 bases from V and 3 bases from J, with 26 bases between. Germline V gene data show CDR1 as SGHAT and CDR2 as FQNNGV. CDR3 length: 19 amino acids. Here the CDR3 reads CASSNPTRGVRPANEKLFF. The CDR3 DNA reads as TGTGCCAGCAGTAATCCGACGCGAGGAGTAAGGCCGGCTAATGAAAAACTGTTTTTT.

The chain links TRBV24-1 to TRBJ2-5; 11 bases fit TRBD2. Germline loops: CDR1 KGHDR, CDR2 SFDVKD. After removal of 3 bases from V and 2 bases from J, the junction contained 4 bases not matched to a gene. The CDR3 runs to 16 residues. The CDR3 is CATSDTSGGDQETQYF. For the CDR3, the DNA is TGTGCCACCAGTGATACTAGCGGGGGTGATCAAGAGACCCAGTACTTC.

This clone appeared a single time. The chain recombines TRBV30 with TRBJ2-3; 10 bases are shared with TRBD2. V shed 3 bases, J shed 2 bases, and the junction held 8 bases outside the gene matches. The germline V gene encodes CDR1 GTSNPN and CDR2 SVGIG (reference sequence). CDR3 size: 16 residues. CDR3 DNA: TGTGCCTGGAGCGGGTCTAGCGGGGGCCTCACAGATACGCAGTATTTT. Translating it yields CAWSGSSGGLTDTQYF.

A single count supports this clone. V usage is TRBV10-3 and J usage is TRBJ1-5, with 7 bases that match TRBD1. Germline-derived CDR1 and CDR2 are ENHRY and SYGVKD. The ends lost 6 bases at V and 6 bases at J; junction bases unmatched: 5. The CDR3 runs 13 residues. CDR3 sequence (DNA): TGTGCCATCAGACCCCAGGGGGGTCAGCCCCAGCATTTT. Its translation: CAIRPQGGQPQHF.

On this clone: The same CDR3 also results from other DNA sequences found in this sample. This rearrangement joins TRBV9 to TRBJ1-2; tentatively, D is TRBD1 (5 bases). The CDR3 loop spans 13 amino acids. Trimming shortened V by 0 bases and J by 7 bases, and 10 bases separated the two germline ends. The germline V gene encodes CDR1 SGDLS and CDR2 YYNGEE. The CDR3 DNA reads TGTGCCAGCAGCGTAGGAACAGGTGGTGGCTACACCTTC. It yields the protein CASSVGTGGGYTF.

The rearrangement uses TRBV6-5 and TRBJ2-7; 7 bases agree with TRBD1. V was clipped by 6 bases and J by 1 base; unmatched bases: 9. CDR1 and CDR2 from the germline V gene are MNHEY and SVGAGI. The CDR3 is 15 amino acids. CDR3 sequence (DNA): TGTGCCAGCAGGCTGGGACAGACTTTTTCCTACGAGCAGTACTTC. Its translation is CASRLGQTFSYEQYF.

On this clone: The junction departs from germline at one end; a sequencing error may be responsible. CDR3 DNA: TGTGCCAGCAATTTACAACGGGGGGCGGAGTATTTT. Translated: CASNLQRGAEYF. J is TRBJ2-3 and V is TRBV12-3 or TRBV12-4, with D possibly matching TRBD2 (7 bases). The CDR3 runs to 12 residues.

CDR3 sequence reads: CASSYSYRSVGTEAFF. The CDR3 bases are TGTGCCAGCAGTTACTCGTACAGGAGTGTTGGCACTGAAGCTTTCTTT. V gene TRBV6-5 combines with J gene TRBJ1-1; possibly TRBD1 for D (5 bases). V lost 0 bases, J lost 4 bases, and 15 bases lay in between. The CDR3 consists of 16 residues. From germline, CDR1 is MNHEY and CDR2 SVGAGI.